Described below is a single T cell receptor beta chain sequence and its context. The table came from immunoSEQ multiplex PCR; TCRdb's copy has only in-frame clones and leaves some out. The repertoire holds over 65,000 clones, with 91% as singletons. The data were taken from a study of T cell changes during pregnancy in multiple sclerosis. This CDR3 is built from 15 residues. V lost 5 bases and J lost 6, with 19 bases in between. Germline V gives CDR1 MNHEY, CDR2 SVGAGI. The clonotype originates from a female donor with multiple sclerosis, enrolled in a pregnancy study. The source material was peripheral blood, sampled in the second trimester of pregnancy. The chain uses TRBV6-5 and TRBJ1-2, with D perhaps matching TRBD1 (5 bases). CDR3 residues: CASSSPTAGQDGYTF. The CDR3 DNA reads as TGTGCCAGCAGTAGCCCCACAGCAGGGCAGGATGGCTACACCTTC.